These 28 T cell receptor beta chains were all obtained from the same sample, sequenced in a study of sequential checkpoint blockade in melanoma. Some clones are missing from TCRdb's copy, which holds only in-frame ones; the method was immunoSEQ multiplex PCR. The sample has 25,000 to 30,000 clones, roughly 77% seen once; the top ten hold about an eighth. As for treatment: randomized to nivolumab then ipilimumab (arm A) or the reverse (arm B). Sequences were derived from CD8+ T cells sorted from blood (inferred from file names), sampled from a patient given nivolumab and ipilimumab in sequence. The receptors were gathered from a human donor with melanoma.

V and J are TRBV6-5 and TRBJ1-2, with D unresolved. The CDR3 covers 16 residues. The V gene's germline CDR1 is MNHEY and CDR2 SVGAGI. V dropped 3 bases and J dropped 2 bases, with 16 bases sitting between them. The CDR3 DNA reads TGTGCCAGCAGTTATTATCCCCAGTCGCGGAACTATGGCTACACCTTC. Amino acid sequence: CASSYYPQSRNYGYTF.

The chain carries TRBV19 and TRBJ2-1, with 7 bases aligning to TRBD1. Trimming removed 4 bases from V and 0 bases from J; junction bases left unmatched: 3. This CDR3 contains 15 residues. Germline CDR1 is LNHDA and CDR2 is SQIVND (reference sequence). The CDR3 sequence: CASSRGQSSYNEQFF. The CDR3 nucleotides read TGTGCCAGTAGTAGGGGACAGAGCTCCTACAATGAGCAGTTCTTC. The full variable domain, completed using reference TRBV19 and TRBJ2-1, is DGGITQSPKYLFRKEGQNVTLSCEQNLNHDAMYWYRQDPGQGLRLIYYSQIVNDFQKGDIAEGYSVSREKKESFPLTVTSAQKNPTAFYLCASSRGQSSYNEQFFGPGTRLTVL.

The J gene is TRBJ2-1, the V gene TRBV19; TRBD2 might be the D (5 bases). The germline CDR1 and CDR2 sequences are LNHDA and SQIVND (reference sequence). The CDR3 spans 14 residues. The V end lost 10 bases, the J end lost 3 bases, and 16 bases lay between the germline ends. Here the CDR3 DNA reads TGTGCCACTTCCGGGAACGCGGGCTACAATGAGCAGTTCTTC. It translates to CATSGNAGYNEQFF.

The chain links TRBV30 to TRBJ2-3, with D uncertain. CDR1 and CDR2 from the germline V gene are GTSNPN and SVGIG (reference sequence). The CDR3 consists of 12 residues. The V and J ends lost 5 bases and 3 bases respectively, with 9 bases between them. CDR3 sequence reads: CAWASQTDTQYF. The CDR3 DNA reads as TGTGCCTGGGCCTCCCAGACAGATACGCAGTATTTT. Full variable domain (missing parts from reference TRBV30 and TRBJ2-3): SQTIHQWPATLVQPVGSPLSLECTVEGTSNPNLYWYRQAAGRGLQLLFYSVGIGQISSEVPQNLSASRPQDRQFILSSKKLLLSDSGFYLCAWASQTDTQYFGPGTRLTVL.

A single count supports this clone. V is TRBV4-1 and J is TRBJ2-7; the match to TRBD2 covers 8 bases. In germline, CDR1 is MGHRA, CDR2 YSYEKL. The CDR3 runs to 16 residues. Trimming at V came to 1 base and at J to 3 bases, leaving 8 bases not matched to a gene. The CDR3: CASSQVWTSKLYEQYF. DNA of the CDR3: TGCGCCAGCAGCCAAGTCTGGACTAGCAAACTCTACGAGCAGTACTTC.

The chain carries TRBV7-9 and TRBJ2-2; D remains unclear. The germline gives CDR1 SEHNR, CDR2 FQNEAQ (reference sequence). Trimming shortened V by 2 bases and J by 0 bases, and 13 bases separated the two germline ends. The CDR3 extends over 17 amino acids. The chain's CDR3 is CASSLLTAGPNTGELFF. For the CDR3, the DNA is TGTGCCAGCAGCTTACTGACGGCAGGCCCGAACACCGGGGAGCTGTTTTTT.

This clone came up once. For the CDR3, the DNA is TGTGCCAGCAGCTTAAAATATACCGACATGAACACTGAAGCTTTCTTT. Encoded protein: CASSLKYTDMNTEAFF. The V gene is TRBV7-9, the J gene TRBJ1-1, with D uncertain. CDR3 length equals 16 residues. CDR1 is SEHNR, CDR2 FQNEAQ, per germline (reference sequence). Trimming took 2 bases from V and 0 from J, leaving 13 bases between them.

J is TRBJ2-1 and V is TRBV27; 8 bases are shared with TRBD2. The length of the CDR3 is 16 residues. Germline-derived CDR1 and CDR2 are MNHEY and SMNVEV (reference sequence). Germline trimming cut 5 bases from V and 7 bases from J; bases unmatched to any gene: 13. Here the CDR3 DNA reads TGTGCCAGCAGTATCGCGGGGGGTGTGGGCCTGAATGAGCAGTTCTTC. Its translation: CASSIAGGVGLNEQFF.

In DNA form, the CDR3 reads TGTGCCACCAGCGAAGAGGAGCCCACAGATACGCAGTATTTT. This gives the protein CATSEEEPTDTQYF. The chain is built from TRBV15 and TRBJ2-3; D is undetermined. The germline V and J ends were trimmed by 5 bases and 2 bases, with 11 bases remaining between them. CDR3 length equals 14 residues. Germline assignment: CDR1 LNHNV and CDR2 YYDKDF (reference sequence).

The V call is TRBV4-1, the J call TRBJ2-3; D gene ambiguous. V was pared by 0 bases and J by 4 bases, with 5 bases between. This CDR3 is built from 13 residues. Germline CDR1 reads MGHRA; CDR2 reads YSYEKL. The CDR3 DNA reads as TGCGCCAGCAGCCAAGATCCAGCAGATACGCAGTATTTT. Encoded protein: CASSQDPADTQYF.

In its sample, this clone was seen a few times. The gene calls are TRBV6-1 and TRBJ1-1, with a possible D match to TRBD1 (6 bases). Looked up from germline, CDR1 is MNHNS and CDR2 is SASEGT. The ends were cut back, 4 bases at V and 5 bases at J, with 14 bases in the middle. This CDR3 region has 14 residues. CDR3 region: CASSATGMRTEAFF. In DNA, the CDR3 is TGTGCCAGCAGTGCCACAGGGATGAGGACTGAAGCTTTCTTT.

The J gene is TRBJ2-5, the V gene TRBV19; D perhaps matches TRBD1 (6 bases). The end of the DNA is better explained by TRBJ2-7, so the J call may be wrong. This CDR3 contains 15 residues. CDR1 and CDR2 (germline): LNHDA, SQIVND (reference sequence). Written as DNA, the CDR3 is TGTGCCAGTAGTATATATTCCCCAGGGGACTACGAGCAGTACTTC. The encoded protein is CASSIYSPGDYEQYF.

This clone has just a few counts. The chain joins TRBV10-3 to TRBJ1-3, with D unresolved. V shed 10 bases and J shed 6 bases, with 25 bases lying between them. Germline V gene sequence: CDR1 ENHRY, CDR2 SYGVKD. CDR3 length: 16 amino acids. The CDR3 DNA reads as TGTGCCAGCGAGCTCGGACGGGGATTTTATGAAAACACCATATATTTT. Translated, it gives CASELGRGFYENTIYF.

The gene calls are TRBV4-1 and TRBJ2-7, with a possible D match to TRBD1 (6 bases). Germline V gives CDR1 MGHRA, CDR2 YSYEKL. The CDR3 contains 17 residues. V gave up 2 bases and J gave up 0 bases, with 17 bases separating them. The CDR3 protein is CASSQLVGAIPSYEQYF. CDR3 DNA sequence: TGCGCCAGCAGCCAACTCGTGGGGGCCATACCCTCCTACGAGCAGTACTTC.

The chain has TRBV4-2 and TRBJ2-5; 8 positions match TRBD2. From germline, CDR1 is LGHNA and CDR2 YNFKEQ. CDR3 size: 16 residues. J lost 9 bases, V lost 1 base, and 13 bases had no gene match. CDR3 region: CASSQGSGGRQVAQYF. In DNA, the CDR3 is TGTGCCAGCAGCCAAGGAAGCGGGGGAAGGCAGGTGGCCCAGTACTTC.

This chain uses TRBV2 with TRBJ1-1; maybe TRBD1 (6 bases). The CDR3 sequence is 14 residues long. Looked up from germline, CDR1 is SNHLY and CDR2 is FYNNEI. V lost 7 bases, J lost 2 bases, and 14 bases lay in between. CDR3 amino acids: CASTVGGANTEAFF. In DNA, the CDR3 is TGTGCCAGCACCGTAGGGGGGGCAAACACTGAAGCTTTCTTT.

This clone has a handful of counts. This chain joins TRBV28 and TRBJ2-5; 9 bases line up with TRBD2. The CDR3 contains 14 residues. Trimming at V came to 6 bases and at J to 5 bases, leaving 7 bases not matched to a gene. Germline V lookup: CDR1 MDHEN, CDR2 SYDVKM. This CDR3 reads CASRAAGGGETQYF. The CDR3 DNA is TGTGCCAGCAGAGCAGCGGGGGGTGGGGAGACCCAGTACTTC.

This rearrangement joins TRBV7-8 to TRBJ2-7; D is possibly TRBD2 (5 bases). This CDR3 region has 19 residues. The germline CDR1 and CDR2 sequences are SGHVS and FQNEAQ. Between the trimmed V and J ends, which lost 3 bases and 1 base, there was a span of 25 bases. The CDR3 loop is CASSFPGERRTQRSYEQYF. CDR3 nucleotide sequence: TGTGCCAGCAGCTTCCCTGGGGAGCGTCGTACCCAAAGGTCCTACGAGCAGTACTTC.

The chain employs TRBV28 and TRBJ1-5; D is unresolved. Trimming took off 7 bases at V and 4 bases at J, with 8 bases between the two ends. Germline values: CDR1 MDHEN, CDR2 SYDVKM. The CDR3 is made up of 12 amino acids. The CDR3 coding sequence is TGTGCCAGCACCCGCAGGAATCAGCCCCAGCATTTT. Amino acids: CASTRRNQPQHF.

This clone was observed a few times. V gene TRBV7-3 combines with J gene TRBJ2-1; 8 positions match TRBD2. The ends lost 5 bases at V and 6 bases at J; junction bases unmatched: 9. From germline, CDR1 is SGHTA and CDR2 FQGTGA. CDR3 length equals 15 residues. This CDR3 is CASSPGGGRRNEQFF. In nucleotides, the CDR3 is TGTGCCAGCAGCCCGGGGGGGGGCCGTCGCAATGAGCAGTTCTTC.

This clone was seen a handful of times. The chain is built from TRBV14 and TRBJ1-4; unclear D gene. Trimming cost V 1 base and J 5 bases, with 11 bases left between them. The germline V gene encodes CDR1 SGHDN and CDR2 FVKESK. This CDR3 comprises 15 residues. The CDR3 protein is CASSQVVAKNEKLFF. The DNA of the CDR3 is TGTGCCAGCAGCCAAGTGGTAGCGAAGAATGAAAAACTGTTTTTT.

V gene TRBV7-2 combines with J gene TRBJ2-1; 8 positions match TRBD2. Germline V lookup: CDR1 SGHTA, CDR2 FQGNSA. This CDR3 contains 17 residues. The V gene end was trimmed by 1 base and the J gene end by 8 bases; junction bases not matched to a gene: 13. The CDR3 spells CASSLGRGASPMDEQFF. DNA of the CDR3: TGTGCCAGCAGCTTAGGGCGGGGGGCCTCCCCAATGGATGAGCAGTTCTTC.

V is TRBV5-6 and J is TRBJ2-1; D may be TRBD2 (6 bases). Trimming stripped 4 bases from V and 2 bases from J, with 13 bases between. This CDR3 contains 15 residues. Germline CDR1 SGHDT, CDR2 YYEEEE. CDR3: CASSGGAGPYNEQFF. The CDR3 DNA is TGTGCCAGCAGCGGAGGGGCTGGCCCCTACAATGAGCAGTTCTTC.

The genes are TRBV5-1 and TRBJ1-4; a possible D gene is TRBD1 (6 bases). CDR3 length: 15 residues. The germline V gene encodes CDR1 SGHRS and CDR2 YFSETQ. The V end lost 1 base, the J end lost 2 bases, and 9 bases lay between the germline ends. CDR3: CASSLYRATNEKLFF. The CDR3 DNA is TGCGCCAGCAGCTTGTACAGGGCCACTAATGAAAAACTGTTTTTT.

The chain combines TRBV19 with TRBJ2-1; maybe TRBD1 (5 bases). Germline V lookup: CDR1 LNHDA, CDR2 SQIVND (reference sequence). The CDR3 length is 13 residues. V gave up 8 bases and J gave up 3 bases, with 11 bases separating them. The CDR3 is CASGAGLYNEQFF. As DNA, the CDR3 is TGTGCCAGTGGTGCAGGGCTCTACAATGAGCAGTTCTTC.

The V gene is TRBV1, the J gene TRBJ2-1; TRBD1 is the table's D call and was not checked against the DNA. TRBV1 is annotated as a pseudogene. The CDR3 runs 12 residues. CDR3 bases: TGCACCAGCAGCCATAGGCCCAGGGATCAGTTCTTC. It yields the protein CTSSHRPRDQFF.

The chain recombines TRBV19 with TRBJ1-5, with D unclear. Between the trimmed V and J ends, which lost 3 bases and 5 bases, there was a span of 11 bases. The V gene's germline CDR1 is LNHDA and CDR2 SQIVND (reference sequence). The CDR3 sequence is 14 residues long. CDR3 DNA sequence: TGTGCCAGTAGTATTTCCCCAGGTTATCAGCCCCAGCATTTT. Translation gives CASSISPGYQPQHF. Looking up the rest from reference TRBV19 and TRBJ1-5 gives the full variable domain: DGGITQSPKYLFRKEGQNVTLSCEQNLNHDAMYWYRQDPGQGLRLIYYSQIVNDFQKGDIAEGYSVSREKKESFPLTVTSAQKNPTAFYLCASSISPGYQPQHFGDGTRLSIL.

The V and J genes are TRBV29-1 and TRBJ1-4; D is possibly TRBD1 (5 bases). Per the germline V gene, CDR1 is SQVTM and CDR2 is ANQGSEA. The CDR3 totals 13 residues. Trimming took off 3 bases at V and 7 bases at J, with 12 bases between the two ends. The CDR3 DNA reads as TGCAGCGTTGATACGGGGGGAGGTGAAAAACTGTTTTTT. Its translation is CSVDTGGGEKLFF. The full variable domain, its missing parts supplied by reference TRBV29-1 and TRBJ1-4, is SAVISQKPSRDICQRGTSLTIQCQVDSQVTMMFWYRQQPGQSLTLIATANQGSEATYESGFVIDKFPISRPNLTFSTLTVSNMSPEDSSIYLCSVDTGGGEKLFFGSGTQLSVL.